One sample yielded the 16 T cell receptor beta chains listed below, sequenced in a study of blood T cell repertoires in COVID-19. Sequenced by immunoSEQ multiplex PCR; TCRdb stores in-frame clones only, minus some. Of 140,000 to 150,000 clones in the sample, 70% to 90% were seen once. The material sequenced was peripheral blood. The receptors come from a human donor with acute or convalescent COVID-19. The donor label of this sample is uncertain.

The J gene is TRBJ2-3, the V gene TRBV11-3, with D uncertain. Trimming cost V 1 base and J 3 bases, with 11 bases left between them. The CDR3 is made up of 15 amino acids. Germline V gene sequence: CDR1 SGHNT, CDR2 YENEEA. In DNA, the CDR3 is TGTGCCAGCAGCTTAGGGCTAGTTTCGACAGATACGCAGTATTTT. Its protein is CASSLGLVSTDTQYF.

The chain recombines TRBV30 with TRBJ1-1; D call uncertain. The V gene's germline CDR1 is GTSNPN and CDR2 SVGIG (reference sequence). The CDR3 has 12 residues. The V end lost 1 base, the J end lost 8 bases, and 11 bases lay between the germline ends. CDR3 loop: CAWSENSPEAFF. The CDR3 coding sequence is TGTGCCTGGAGTGAAAACAGCCCAGAAGCTTTCTTT.

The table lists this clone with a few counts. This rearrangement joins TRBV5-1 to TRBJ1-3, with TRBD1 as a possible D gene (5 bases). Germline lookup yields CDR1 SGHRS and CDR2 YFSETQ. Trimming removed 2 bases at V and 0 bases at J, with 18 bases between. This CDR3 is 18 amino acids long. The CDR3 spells CASSLGDGWGFSGNTIYF. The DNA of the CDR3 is TGCGCCAGCAGCTTAGGGGATGGTTGGGGCTTCTCTGGAAACACCATATATTTT.

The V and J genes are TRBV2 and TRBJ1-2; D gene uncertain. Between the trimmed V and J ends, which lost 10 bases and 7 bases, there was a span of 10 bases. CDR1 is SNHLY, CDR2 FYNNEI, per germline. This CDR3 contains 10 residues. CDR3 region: CANRTSGYTF. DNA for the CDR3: TGTGCCAATAGGACTAGTGGCTACACCTTC.

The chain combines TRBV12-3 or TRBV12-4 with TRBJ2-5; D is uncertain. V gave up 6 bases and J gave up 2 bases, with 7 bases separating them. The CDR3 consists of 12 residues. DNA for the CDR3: TGTGCCAGCAGCCCTTCGCAAGAGACCCAGTACTTC. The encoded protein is CASSPSQETQYF.

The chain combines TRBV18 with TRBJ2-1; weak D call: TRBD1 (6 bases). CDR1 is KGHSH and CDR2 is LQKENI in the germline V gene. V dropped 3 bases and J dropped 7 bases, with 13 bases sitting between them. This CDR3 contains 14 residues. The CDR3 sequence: CASSPRQERNEQFF. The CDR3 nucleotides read TGTGCCAGCTCACCGAGACAGGAACGGAATGAGCAGTTCTTC. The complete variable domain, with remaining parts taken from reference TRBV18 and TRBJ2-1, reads NAGVMQNPRHLVRRRGQEARLRCSPMKGHSHVYWYRQLPEEGLKFMVYLQKENIIDESGMPKERFSAEFPKEGPSILRIQQVVRGDSAAYFCASSPRQERNEQFFGPGTRLTVL.

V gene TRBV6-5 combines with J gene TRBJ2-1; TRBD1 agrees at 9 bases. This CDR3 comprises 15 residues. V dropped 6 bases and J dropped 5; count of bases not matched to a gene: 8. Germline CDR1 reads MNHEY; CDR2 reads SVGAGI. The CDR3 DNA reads TGTGCCAGCAGACCGGGACGGGACAGGGACAATGAGCAGTTCTTC. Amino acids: CASRPGRDRDNEQFF.

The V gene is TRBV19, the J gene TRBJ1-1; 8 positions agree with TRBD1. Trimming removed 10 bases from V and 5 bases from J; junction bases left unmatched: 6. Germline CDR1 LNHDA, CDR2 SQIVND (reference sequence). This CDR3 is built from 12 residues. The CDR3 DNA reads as TGTGCCACGCTAACAGGGGGAACTGAAGCTTTCTTT. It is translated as CATLTGGTEAFF.

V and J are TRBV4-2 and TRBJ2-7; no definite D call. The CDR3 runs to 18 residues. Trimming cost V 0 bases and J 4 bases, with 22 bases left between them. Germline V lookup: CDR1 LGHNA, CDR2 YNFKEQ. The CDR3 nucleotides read TGTGCCAGCAGCCAAGAGGTCGTTGCAGGCTACACCATTTACGAGCAGTACTTC. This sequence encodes CASSQEVVAGYTIYEQYF.

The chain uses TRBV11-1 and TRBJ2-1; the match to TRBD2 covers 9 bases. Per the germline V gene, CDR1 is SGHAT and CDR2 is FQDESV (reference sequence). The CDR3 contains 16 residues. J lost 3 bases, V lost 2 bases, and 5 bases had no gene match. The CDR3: CASSLQAGGVYNEQFF. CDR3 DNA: TGTGCCAGCAGCTTACAAGCGGGAGGAGTCTACAATGAGCAGTTCTTC.

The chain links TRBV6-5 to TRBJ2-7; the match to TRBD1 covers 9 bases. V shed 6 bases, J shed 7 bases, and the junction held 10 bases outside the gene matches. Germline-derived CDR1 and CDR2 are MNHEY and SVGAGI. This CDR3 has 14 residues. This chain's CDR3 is CASRGGQGMGEQYV. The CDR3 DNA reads TGTGCCAGCAGAGGGGGACAGGGAATGGGAGAGCAGTACGTC.

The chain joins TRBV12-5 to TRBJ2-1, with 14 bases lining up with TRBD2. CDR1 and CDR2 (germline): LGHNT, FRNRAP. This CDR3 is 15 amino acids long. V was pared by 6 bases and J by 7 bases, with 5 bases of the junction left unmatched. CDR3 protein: CASGTGLAGGNEQFF. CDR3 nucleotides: TGTGCTAGTGGCACCGGACTAGCGGGGGGTAATGAGCAGTTCTTC.

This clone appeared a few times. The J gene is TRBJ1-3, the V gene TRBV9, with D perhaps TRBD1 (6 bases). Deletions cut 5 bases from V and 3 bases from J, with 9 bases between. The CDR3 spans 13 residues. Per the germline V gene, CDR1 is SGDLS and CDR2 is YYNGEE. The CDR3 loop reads CASRQGGGNTIYF. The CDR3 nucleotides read TGTGCCAGCAGACAGGGTGGTGGAAACACCATATATTTT.

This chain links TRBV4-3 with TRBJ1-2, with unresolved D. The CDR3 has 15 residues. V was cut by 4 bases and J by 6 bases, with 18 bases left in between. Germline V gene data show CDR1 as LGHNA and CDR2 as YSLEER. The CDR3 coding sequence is TGCGCCAGCAGCCGCGTGCGGGGAATCTTGGATGGCTACACCTTC. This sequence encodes CASSRVRGILDGYTF.

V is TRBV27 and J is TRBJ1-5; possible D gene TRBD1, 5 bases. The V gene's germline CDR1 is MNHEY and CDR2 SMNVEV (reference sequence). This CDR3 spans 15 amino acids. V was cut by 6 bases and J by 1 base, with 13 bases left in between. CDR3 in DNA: TGTGCCAGCAGCTTAAGGGGTGCCAGCAATCAGCCCCAGCATTTT. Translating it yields CASSLRGASNQPQHF.

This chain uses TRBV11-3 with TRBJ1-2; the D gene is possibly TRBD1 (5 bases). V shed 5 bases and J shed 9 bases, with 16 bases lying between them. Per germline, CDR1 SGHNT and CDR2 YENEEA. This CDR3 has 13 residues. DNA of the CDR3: TGTGCCAGCAGCCCAGGCGGGGCGTTATGCTACACCTTC. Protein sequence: CASSPGGALCYTF.